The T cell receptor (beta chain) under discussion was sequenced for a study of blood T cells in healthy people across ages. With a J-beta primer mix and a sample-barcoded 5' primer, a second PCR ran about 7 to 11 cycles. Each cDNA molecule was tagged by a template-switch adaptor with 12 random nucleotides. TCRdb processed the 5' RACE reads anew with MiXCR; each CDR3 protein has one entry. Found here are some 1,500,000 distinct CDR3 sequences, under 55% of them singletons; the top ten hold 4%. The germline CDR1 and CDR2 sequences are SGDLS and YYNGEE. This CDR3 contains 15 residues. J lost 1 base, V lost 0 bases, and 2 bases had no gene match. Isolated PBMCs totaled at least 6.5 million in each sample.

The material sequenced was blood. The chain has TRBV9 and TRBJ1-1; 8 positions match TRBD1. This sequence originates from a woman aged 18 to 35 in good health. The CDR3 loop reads CASSVGTGTNTEAFF. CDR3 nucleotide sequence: TGTGCCAGCAGCGTAGGGACAGGGACGAACACTGAAGCTTTCTTT.